This note documents a single T cell receptor (beta chain) sequence. This record comes from a study of ipilimumab plus nivolumab after autologous stem cell transplantation. Study context: The DLBCL cohort had primary refractory and relapsed disease, with 18-month progression-free survival of roughly 86% and 30%.

Sequencing used immunoSEQ multiplex PCR; TCRdb keeps in-frame clones, though not all of them. The data hold under 20,000 clones, with 81% observed a single time. From germline, CDR1 is SGHDT and CDR2 YYEEEE. This CDR3 spans 12 amino acids. V shed 5 bases and J shed 5 bases, with 11 bases lying between them. This rearrangement joins TRBV5-6 to TRBJ2-7; a possible D gene is TRBD1 (5 bases). The receptor was derived from a male donor with diffuse large B-cell lymphoma. Sequencing used PBMCs, obtained in a trial of ipilimumab plus nivolumab as post-transplant consolidation. The DNA for the CDR3 is TGTGCCAGCAGTCTTCAGGGTGACGAGCAGTACTTC. This gives the protein CASSLQGDEQYF.